The next 17 T cell receptor beta chains were all read from a single sample in a study of blood T cells in healthy people across ages. With a J-beta primer mix and a sample-barcoded 5' primer, a second PCR ran 7 to 11 cycles. MiXCR was run by TCRdb on the 5' RACE reads, yielding one entry per CDR3 protein. This sample has about 780,000 distinct CDR3 sequences, with roughly 46% found just once. The sequenced material came from blood. Every receptor here comes from a man at least 80 years old in good health.

This clonotype has only a few counts. V gene TRBV5-1 combines with J gene TRBJ1-1; D remains unclear. Germline V gene data show CDR1 as SGHRS and CDR2 as YFSETQ. Trimming took 1 base from V and 2 from J, leaving 6 bases between them. The CDR3 covers 13 residues. The CDR3 spells CASSLIGNTEAFF. For the CDR3, the DNA is TGCGCCAGCAGCTTGATTGGCAACACTGAAGCTTTCTTT.

The chain carries TRBV9 and TRBJ1-1, with a weak D call TRBD1 (6 bases). The CDR3 runs to 14 residues. Per the germline V gene, CDR1 is SGDLS and CDR2 is YYNGEE. The ends were cut back, 3 bases at V and 1 base at J, with 10 bases in the middle. The CDR3 DNA sequence: TGTGCCAGCAGCGCCCGGGACACGAACACTGAAGCTTTCTTT. The encoded protein is CASSARDTNTEAFF.

The V gene is TRBV7-3, the J gene TRBJ2-5; D ambiguous. Germline V lookup: CDR1 SGHTA, CDR2 FQGTGA. This CDR3 has 13 amino acids. Between the trimmed V and J ends, which lost 2 bases and 11 bases, there was a span of 15 bases. DNA of the CDR3: TGTGCCAGCAGCTTAGGGCCGATGAATGAGCAGTACTTC. Protein: CASSLGPMNEQYF.

A few counts support this clonotype. The V gene is TRBV24-1, the J gene TRBJ2-3; a possible D gene is TRBD2 (6 bases). V gave up 5 bases and J gave up 0 bases, with 8 bases separating them. This CDR3 is 14 amino acids long. Germline V CDR1 and CDR2: KGHDR, SFDVKD. The CDR3 nucleotides read TGTGCCACCAGTGCCCTAGCGAGCACAGATACGCAGTATTTT. Its translation is CATSALASTDTQYF.

The chain uses TRBV7-2 and TRBJ2-5; TRBD1 is a possible D gene (6 bases). This CDR3 is 14 amino acids long. Germline V lookup: CDR1 SGHTA, CDR2 FQGNSA. Trimming took 5 bases from V and 4 from J, leaving 14 bases between them. CDR3 sequence: CASSVYTGRETQYF. The CDR3 nucleotides read TGTGCCAGCAGCGTATACACAGGGCGAGAGACCCAGTACTTC.

This clonotype was seen a single time. The chain joins TRBV5-1 to TRBJ2-1, with a possible D match to TRBD1 (6 bases). The J call may be wrong; the DNA end is better matched by TRBJ2-7. Per the germline V gene, CDR1 is SGHRS and CDR2 is YFSETQ. This CDR3 spans 15 amino acids. The CDR3 region has the DNA TGCGCCAGCAGCTTGCGGACAGACTTCGGCAATGAGCAGTACTTC. It translates to CASSLRTDFGNEQYF.

The CDR3 sequence: CSARGEREYEQYF. The CDR3, as DNA: TGCAGTGCTAGAGGGGAAAGAGAGTACGAGCAGTACTTC. The rearrangement joins TRBV20-1 to TRBJ2-7, with unresolved D. Trimming took off 1 base at V and 4 bases at J, with 11 bases between the two ends. This CDR3 is built from 13 residues. Germline V gene sequence: CDR1 DFQATT, CDR2 SNEGSKA (reference sequence).

A few counts support this clonotype. The V call is TRBV20-1, the J call TRBJ2-1, with D perhaps assigned TRBD1 or TRBD2 (5 bases each). The V gene's germline CDR1 is DFQATT and CDR2 SNEGSKA (reference sequence). This CDR3 is 17 amino acids long. The germline V and J ends were trimmed by 1 base and 3 bases, with 19 bases remaining between them. The CDR3 loop is CSARGDLSGSNYNEQFF. Here the CDR3 DNA reads TGCAGTGCTAGAGGGGACCTTTCAGGGAGCAACTACAATGAGCAGTTCTTC.

There are many counts of this clonotype. The CDR3 reads CASSLRVSGANVLTF. The CDR3, as DNA: TGTGCCAGCAGTTTAAGGGTCTCTGGGGCCAACGTCCTGACTTTC. The chain links TRBV12-3 or TRBV12-4 to TRBJ2-6; D is uncertain. The CDR3 is 15 amino acids. V was pared by 2 bases and J by 0 bases, with 5 bases between.

This clonotype was seen ten or more times. CDR3 sequence: CASSPPFRTSGSDEQFF. CDR3 DNA: TGTGCCAGCAGCCCTCCATTTCGGACTAGCGGGAGTGATGAGCAGTTCTTC. The chain recombines TRBV13 with TRBJ2-1; TRBD2 aligns across 13 bases. Trimming took 5 bases from V and 8 from J; bases not matched to a gene: 12. The CDR3 is 17 amino acids. CDR1 is PRHDT, CDR2 FYEKMQ, per germline (reference sequence). Drawing the rest from reference TRBV13 and TRBJ2-1, the complete variable domain is AAGVIQSPRHLIKEKRETATLKCYPIPRHDTVYWYQQGPGQDPQFLISFYEKMQSDKGSIPDRFSAQQFSDYHSELNMSSLELGDSALYFCASSPPFRTSGSDEQFFGPGTRLTVL.

The chain combines TRBV5-1 with TRBJ2-5; TRBD1 aligns across 8 bases. This CDR3 spans 16 amino acids. J was trimmed by 5 bases and V by 0 bases; bases with no gene match: 9. CDR1 is SGHRS, CDR2 YFSETQ, per germline. The CDR3 region has the DNA TGCGCCAGCAGCTTGGATCCGTCAGGGGGCGGTGAGACCCAGTACTTC. Its translation: CASSLDPSGGGETQYF.

The chain couples TRBV2 to TRBJ2-5, with D possibly TRBD1 on 6 matching bases. V lost 8 bases, J lost 1 base, and 14 bases lay in between. Germline CDR1 is SNHLY and CDR2 is FYNNEI. This CDR3 has 14 residues. CDR3 coding DNA: TGTGCCAGCGGGGCCACAGGGATCCAAGAGACCCAGTACTTC. Its translation is CASGATGIQETQYF.

J is TRBJ1-1 and V is TRBV20-1, with TRBD1 matching 8 bases. The CDR3 has 15 amino acids. Germline V lookup: CDR1 DFQATT, CDR2 SNEGSKA (reference sequence). Trimming cost V 1 base and J 2 bases; bases outside gene matches: 6. CDR3 protein: CSARVPTGDNTEAFF. CDR3 nucleotide sequence: TGCAGTGCTAGAGTCCCGACAGGGGATAACACTGAAGCTTTCTTT.

The chain employs TRBV2 and TRBJ2-2, with 15 bases matching TRBD2. The germline V gene has CDR1 SNHLY and CDR2 FYNNEI. The length of the CDR3 is 16 residues. The V segment lost 6 bases and the J segment 5 bases; nucleotides outside the gene matches: 4. The CDR3: CASRGGLAGGTGELFF. The CDR3 DNA is TGTGCCAGCAGGGGGGGACTAGCGGGAGGAACCGGGGAGCTGTTTTTT.

V usage is TRBV30 and J usage is TRBJ1-5; D possibly corresponds to TRBD1 (6 bases). Between the trimmed V and J ends, which lost 2 bases and 3 bases, there was a span of 17 bases. Germline V gives CDR1 GTSNPN, CDR2 SVGIG (reference sequence). The CDR3 is made up of 16 amino acids. CDR3 sequence: CAWSPSARTVNQPQHF. In nucleotides, the CDR3 is TGTGCCTGGAGTCCATCAGCCCGGACAGTCAATCAGCCCCAGCATTTT.

This clonotype has more than one count but fewer than ten. V usage is TRBV6-2 or TRBV6-3 and J usage is TRBJ1-1; 10 bases agree with TRBD1. This CDR3 contains 14 residues. CDR1 and CDR2 from the germline V gene are MNHEY and SVGEGT. V was clipped by 6 bases and J by 5 bases; unmatched bases: 6. The DNA of the CDR3 is TGTGCCAGCAGAGGGACAGGGGTTGGTACTGAAGCTTTCTTT. This encodes CASRGTGVGTEAFF.

J is TRBJ1-1 and V is TRBV7-8; D possibly corresponds to TRBD1 (6 bases). The V end lost 2 bases, the J end lost 1 base, and 11 bases lay between the germline ends. Per the germline V gene, CDR1 is SGHVS and CDR2 is FQNEAQ. The CDR3 spans 15 residues. The chain's CDR3 is CASSLTDRPNTEAFF. The CDR3 DNA reads TGTGCCAGCAGCTTAACGGACAGACCGAACACTGAAGCTTTCTTT.